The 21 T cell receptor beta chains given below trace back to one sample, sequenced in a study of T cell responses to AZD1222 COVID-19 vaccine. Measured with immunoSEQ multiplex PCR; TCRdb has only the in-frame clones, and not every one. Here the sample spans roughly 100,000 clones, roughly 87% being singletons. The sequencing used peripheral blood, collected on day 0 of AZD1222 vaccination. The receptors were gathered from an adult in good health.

The CDR3 loop is CASSQVPVHTQYF. In nucleotides, the CDR3 is TGTGCCAGCAGCCAAGTTCCAGTTCATACGCAGTATTTT. The chain employs TRBV14 and TRBJ2-3; no definite D call. Germline-derived CDR1 and CDR2 are SGHDN and FVKESK. This CDR3 has 13 amino acids. The V end lost 1 base, the J end lost 7 bases, and 9 bases lay between the germline ends.

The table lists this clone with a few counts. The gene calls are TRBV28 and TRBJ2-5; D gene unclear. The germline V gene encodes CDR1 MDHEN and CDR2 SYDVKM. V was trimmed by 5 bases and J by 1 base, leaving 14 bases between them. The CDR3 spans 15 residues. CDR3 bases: TGTGCCAGCAGTCCTCGCCAGTCCTTCCAAGAGACCCAGTACTTC. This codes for CASSPRQSFQETQYF.

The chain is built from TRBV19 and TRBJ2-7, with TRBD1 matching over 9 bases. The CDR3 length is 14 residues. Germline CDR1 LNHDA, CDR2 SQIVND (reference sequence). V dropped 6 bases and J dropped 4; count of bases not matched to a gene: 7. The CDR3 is CASSPGTGTYEQYF. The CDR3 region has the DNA TGTGCCAGTAGCCCCGGGACAGGGACATACGAGCAGTACTTC.

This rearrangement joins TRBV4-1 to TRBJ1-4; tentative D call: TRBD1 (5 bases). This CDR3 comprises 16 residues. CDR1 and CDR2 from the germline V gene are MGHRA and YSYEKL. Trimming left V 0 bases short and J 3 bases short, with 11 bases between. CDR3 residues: CASSQDWGTANEKLFF. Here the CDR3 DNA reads TGCGCCAGCAGCCAAGACTGGGGGACGGCTAATGAAAAACTGTTTTTT.

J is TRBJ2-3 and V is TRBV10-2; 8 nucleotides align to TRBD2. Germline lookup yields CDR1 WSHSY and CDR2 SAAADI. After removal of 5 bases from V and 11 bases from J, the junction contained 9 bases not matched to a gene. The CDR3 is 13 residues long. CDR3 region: CASSMQSGLGQYF. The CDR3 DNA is TGCGCCAGCAGTATGCAGTCGGGACTAGGGCAGTATTTT.

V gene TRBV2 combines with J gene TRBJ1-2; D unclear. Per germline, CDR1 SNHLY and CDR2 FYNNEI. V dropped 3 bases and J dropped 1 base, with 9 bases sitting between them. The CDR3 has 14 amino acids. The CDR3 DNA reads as TGTGCCAGCAGTGAGACCCTGGGTAACTATGGCTACACCTTC. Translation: CASSETLGNYGYTF.

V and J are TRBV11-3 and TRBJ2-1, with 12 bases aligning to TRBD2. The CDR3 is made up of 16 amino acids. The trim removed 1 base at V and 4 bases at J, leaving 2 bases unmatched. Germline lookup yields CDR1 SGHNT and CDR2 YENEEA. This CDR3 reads CASSLGTSGAYNEQFF. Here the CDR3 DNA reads TGTGCCAGCAGCTTAGGGACTAGCGGGGCTTACAATGAGCAGTTCTTC.

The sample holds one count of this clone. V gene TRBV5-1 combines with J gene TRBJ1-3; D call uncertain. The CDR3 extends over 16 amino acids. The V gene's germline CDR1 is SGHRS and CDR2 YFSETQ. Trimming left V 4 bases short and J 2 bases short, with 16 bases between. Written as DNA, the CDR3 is TGCGCCAGCAGCCGATTTACGGGCGGTACTGGAAACACCATATATTTT. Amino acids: CASSRFTGGTGNTIYF.

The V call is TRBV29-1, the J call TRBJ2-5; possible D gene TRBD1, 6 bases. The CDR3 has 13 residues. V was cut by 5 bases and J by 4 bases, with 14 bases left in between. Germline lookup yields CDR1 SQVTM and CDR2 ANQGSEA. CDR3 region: CSVRRTGSETQYF. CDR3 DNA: TGCAGCGTTCGACGTACAGGGTCAGAGACCCAGTACTTC.

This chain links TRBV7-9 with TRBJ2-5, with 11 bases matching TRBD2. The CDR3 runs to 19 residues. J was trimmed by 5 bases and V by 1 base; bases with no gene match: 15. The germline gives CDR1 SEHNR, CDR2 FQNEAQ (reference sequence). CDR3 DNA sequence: TGTGCCAGCAGCTTAGGAGGACTAGCGGGCCCTAAGGTCATGGAGACCCAGTACTTC. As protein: CASSLGGLAGPKVMETQYF.

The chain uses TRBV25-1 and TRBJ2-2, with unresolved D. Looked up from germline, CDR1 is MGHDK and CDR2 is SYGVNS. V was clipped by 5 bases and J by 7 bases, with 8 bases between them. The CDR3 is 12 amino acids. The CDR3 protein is CASSQWGGELFF. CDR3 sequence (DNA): TGTGCCAGCAGTCAATGGGGCGGGGAGCTGTTTTTT. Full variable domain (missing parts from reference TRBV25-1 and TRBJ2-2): EADIYQTPRYLVIGTGKKITLECSQTMGHDKMYWYQQDPGMELHLIHYSYGVNSTEKGDLSSESTVSRIRTEHFPLTLESARPSHTSQYLCASSQWGGELFFGEGSRLTVL.

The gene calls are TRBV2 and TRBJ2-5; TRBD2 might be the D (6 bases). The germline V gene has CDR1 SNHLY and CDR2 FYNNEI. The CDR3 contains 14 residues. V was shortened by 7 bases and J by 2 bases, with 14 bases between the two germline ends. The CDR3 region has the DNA TGTGCCAGCAACAGCCAGGGAGGTCAAGAGACCCAGTACTTC. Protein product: CASNSQGGQETQYF.

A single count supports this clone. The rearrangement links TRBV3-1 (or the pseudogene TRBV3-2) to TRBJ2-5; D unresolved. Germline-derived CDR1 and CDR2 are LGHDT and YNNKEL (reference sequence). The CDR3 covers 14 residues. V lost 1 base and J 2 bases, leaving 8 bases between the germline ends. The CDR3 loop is CASSQGTVQETQYF. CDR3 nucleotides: TGTGCCAGCAGCCAAGGGACGGTACAAGAGACCCAGTACTTC.

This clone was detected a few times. CDR3 residues: CASSFPSGDLNEQFF. In DNA form, the CDR3 reads TGTGCCAGCAGCTTTCCTAGCGGAGACCTCAATGAGCAGTTCTTC. The genes are TRBV7-2 and TRBJ2-1; the match to TRBD2 covers 7 bases. The V and J ends lost 3 bases and 6 bases, in that order; junction bases with no gene match: 8. The CDR3 runs 15 residues. Germline CDR1 is SGHTA and CDR2 is FQGNSA.

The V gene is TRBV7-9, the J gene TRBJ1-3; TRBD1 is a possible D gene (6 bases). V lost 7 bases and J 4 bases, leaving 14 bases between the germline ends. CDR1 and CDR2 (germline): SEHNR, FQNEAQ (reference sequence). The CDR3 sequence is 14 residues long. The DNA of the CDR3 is TGTGCCAGCACTACGATGGGGGGCGGAAACACCATATATTTT. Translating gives CASTTMGGGNTIYF.

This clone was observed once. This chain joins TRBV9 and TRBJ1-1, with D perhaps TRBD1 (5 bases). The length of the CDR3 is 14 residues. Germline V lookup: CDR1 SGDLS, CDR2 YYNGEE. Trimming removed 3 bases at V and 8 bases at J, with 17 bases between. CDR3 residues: CASSADSGHAEAFF. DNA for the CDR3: TGTGCCAGCAGCGCGGATTCTGGACACGCCGAAGCTTTCTTT.

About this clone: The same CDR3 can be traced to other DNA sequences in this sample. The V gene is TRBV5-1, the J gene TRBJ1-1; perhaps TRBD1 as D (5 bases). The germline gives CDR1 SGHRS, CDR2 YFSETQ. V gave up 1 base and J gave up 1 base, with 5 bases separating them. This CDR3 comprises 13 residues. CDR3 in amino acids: CASSLQGNTEAFF. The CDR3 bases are TGCGCCAGCAGCTTGCAGGGGAACACTGAAGCTTTCTTT.

The CDR3 region is CASSPSQTFGEKLFF. The DNA for the CDR3 is TGCGCCAGCAGCCCTTCCCAGACTTTTGGTGAAAAACTGTTTTTT. The rearrangement uses TRBV5-1 and TRBJ1-4; unclear D gene. The CDR3 sequence is 15 residues long. CDR1 SGHRS and CDR2 YFSETQ come from the germline V gene. Trimming took off 4 bases at V and 7 bases at J, with 17 bases between the two ends.

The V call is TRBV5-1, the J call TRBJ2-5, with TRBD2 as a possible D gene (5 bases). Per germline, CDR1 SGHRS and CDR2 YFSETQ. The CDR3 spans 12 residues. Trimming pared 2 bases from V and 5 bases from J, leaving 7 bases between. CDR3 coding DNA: TGCGCCAGCAGCTTAAGAGGGGAGACCCAGTACTTC. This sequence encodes CASSLRGETQYF. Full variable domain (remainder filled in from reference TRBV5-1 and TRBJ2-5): KAGVTQTPRYLIKTRGQQVTLSCSPISGHRSVSWYQQTPGQGLQFLFEYFSETQRNKGNFPGRFSGRQFSNSRSEMNVSTLELGDSALYLCASSLRGETQYFGPGTRLLVL.

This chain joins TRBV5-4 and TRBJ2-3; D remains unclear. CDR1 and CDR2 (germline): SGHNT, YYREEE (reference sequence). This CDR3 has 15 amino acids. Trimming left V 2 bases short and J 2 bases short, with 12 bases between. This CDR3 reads CASSFGKQFTDTQYF. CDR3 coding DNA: TGTGCCAGCAGCTTTGGCAAACAATTCACAGATACGCAGTATTTT.

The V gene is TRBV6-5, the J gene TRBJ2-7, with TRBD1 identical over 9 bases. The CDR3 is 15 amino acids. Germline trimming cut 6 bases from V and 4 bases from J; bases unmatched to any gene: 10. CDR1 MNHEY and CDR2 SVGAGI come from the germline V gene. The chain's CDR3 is CASSELGTGRYEQYF. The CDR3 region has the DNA TGTGCCAGCAGCGAGTTGGGGACAGGGAGATACGAGCAGTACTTC.